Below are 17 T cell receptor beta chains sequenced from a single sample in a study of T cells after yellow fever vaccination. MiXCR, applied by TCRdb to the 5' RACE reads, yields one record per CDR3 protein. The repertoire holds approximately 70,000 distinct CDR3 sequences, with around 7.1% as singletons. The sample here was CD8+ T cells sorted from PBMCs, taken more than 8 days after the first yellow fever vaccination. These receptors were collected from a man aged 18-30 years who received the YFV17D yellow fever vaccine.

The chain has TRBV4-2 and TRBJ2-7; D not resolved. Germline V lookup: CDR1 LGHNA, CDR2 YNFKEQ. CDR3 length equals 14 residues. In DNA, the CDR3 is TGTGCCATCAGCGCTGGGCTAATCTTCTACGAGCAGTACGTC. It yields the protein CAISAGLIFYEQYV.

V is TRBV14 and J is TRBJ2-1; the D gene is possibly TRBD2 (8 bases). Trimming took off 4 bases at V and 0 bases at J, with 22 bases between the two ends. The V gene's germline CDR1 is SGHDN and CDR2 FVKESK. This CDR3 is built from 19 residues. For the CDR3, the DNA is TGTGCCAGCAGCCCTCGGGAGGGGGCGATACCTAGCTCCTACAATGAGCAGTTCTTC. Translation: CASSPREGAIPSSYNEQFF.

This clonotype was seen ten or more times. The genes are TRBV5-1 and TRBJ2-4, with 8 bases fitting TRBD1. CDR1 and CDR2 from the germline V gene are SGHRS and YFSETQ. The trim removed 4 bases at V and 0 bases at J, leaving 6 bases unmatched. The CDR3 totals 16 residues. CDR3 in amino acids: CASSQGAGRAKNIQYF. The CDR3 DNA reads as TGCGCCAGCAGCCAGGGGGCGGGAAGAGCCAAAAACATTCAGTACTTC.

This CDR3 reads CASSAARGAFF. In DNA form, the CDR3 reads TGTGCCAGCAGTGCTGCGAGGGGCGCTTTCTTT. V usage is TRBV25-1 and J usage is TRBJ1-1; a weak D match, TRBD1 (5 bases). Germline V gene lookup returns CDR1 MGHDK and CDR2 SYGVNS. Trimming removed 4 bases from V and 11 bases from J, with 11 bases in between. The CDR3 consists of 11 residues.

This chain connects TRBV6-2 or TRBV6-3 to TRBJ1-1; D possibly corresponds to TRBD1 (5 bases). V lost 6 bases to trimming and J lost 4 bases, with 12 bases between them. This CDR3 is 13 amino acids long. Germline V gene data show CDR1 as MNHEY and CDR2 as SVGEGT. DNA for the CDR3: TGTGCCAGCAGACTCCGGGGGGGCACTGAAGCTTTCTTT. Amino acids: CASRLRGGTEAFF.

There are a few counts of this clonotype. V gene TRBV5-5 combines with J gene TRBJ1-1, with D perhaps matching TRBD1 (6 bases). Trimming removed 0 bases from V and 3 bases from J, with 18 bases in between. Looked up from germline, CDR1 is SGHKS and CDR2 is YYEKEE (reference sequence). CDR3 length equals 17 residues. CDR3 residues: CASSLEGVGRWDTEAFF. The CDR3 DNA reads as TGTGCCAGCAGCTTGGAGGGGGTAGGTCGTTGGGACACTGAAGCTTTCTTT.

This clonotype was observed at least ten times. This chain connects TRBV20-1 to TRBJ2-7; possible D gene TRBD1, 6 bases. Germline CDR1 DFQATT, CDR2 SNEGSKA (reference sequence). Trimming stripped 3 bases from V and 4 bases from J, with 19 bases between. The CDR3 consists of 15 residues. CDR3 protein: CSARPFTGTEYEQYF. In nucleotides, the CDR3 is TGCAGTGCTAGGCCATTCACAGGGACGGAATACGAGCAGTACTTC.

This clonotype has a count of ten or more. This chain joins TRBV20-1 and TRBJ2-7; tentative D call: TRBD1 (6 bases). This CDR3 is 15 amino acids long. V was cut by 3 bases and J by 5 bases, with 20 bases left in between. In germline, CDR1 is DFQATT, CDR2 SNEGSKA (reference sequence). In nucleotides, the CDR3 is TGCAGTGCTAGGGAGAGGGGGACAATCTACAACGAGCAGTACGTC. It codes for CSARERGTIYNEQYV.

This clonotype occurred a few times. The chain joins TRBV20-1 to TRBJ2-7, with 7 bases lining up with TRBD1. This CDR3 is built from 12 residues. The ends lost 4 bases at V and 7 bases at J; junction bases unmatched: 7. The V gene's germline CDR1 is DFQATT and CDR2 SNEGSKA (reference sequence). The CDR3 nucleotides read TGCAGTGCTACCAGGACAGGCCGTGAGCAGTACGTC. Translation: CSATRTGREQYV.

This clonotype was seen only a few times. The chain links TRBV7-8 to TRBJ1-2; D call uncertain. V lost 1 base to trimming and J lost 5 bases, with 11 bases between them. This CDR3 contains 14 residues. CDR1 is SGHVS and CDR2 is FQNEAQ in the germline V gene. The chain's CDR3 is CASSLVGQEYGYTF. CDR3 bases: TGTGCCAGCAGCTTAGTAGGGCAGGAATATGGCTACACCTTC.

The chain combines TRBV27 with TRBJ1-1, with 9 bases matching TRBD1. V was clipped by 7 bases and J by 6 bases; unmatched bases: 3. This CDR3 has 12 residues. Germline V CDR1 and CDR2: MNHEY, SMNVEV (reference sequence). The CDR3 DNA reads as TGTGCCAGCATCACAGGGGGCTCTGAAGCTTTCTTT. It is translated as CASITGGSEAFF.

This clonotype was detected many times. The CDR3 region has the DNA TGTGCCAGCAGCCACCAGACGGGGAGCAATCAGCCCCAGCATTTT. Its protein is CASSHQTGSNQPQHF. This chain connects TRBV7-9 to TRBJ1-5; D gene unclear. The V end was cut by 5 bases, the J end by 1 base, with 12 bases between. CDR1 SEHNR and CDR2 FQNEAQ come from the germline V gene (reference sequence). CDR3 size: 15 residues.

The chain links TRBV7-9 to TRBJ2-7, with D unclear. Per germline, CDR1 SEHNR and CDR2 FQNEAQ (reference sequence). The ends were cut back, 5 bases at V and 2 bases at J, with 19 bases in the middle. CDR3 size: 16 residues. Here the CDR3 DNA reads TGTGCCAGCAGCCCCGAGACGGAGTTAACCACCTACGAGCAGTACTTC. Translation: CASSPETELTTYEQYF.

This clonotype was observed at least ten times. The CDR3 spells CASSPDRANSYEQYF. CDR3 in DNA: TGCGCCAGCAGCCCAGACAGGGCCAACTCCTACGAGCAGTACTTC. The rearrangement joins TRBV4-3 to TRBJ2-7; 7 nucleotides match TRBD1. V dropped 4 bases and J dropped 0; count of bases not matched to a gene: 6. The CDR3 consists of 15 residues. Germline assignment: CDR1 LGHNA and CDR2 YSLEER.

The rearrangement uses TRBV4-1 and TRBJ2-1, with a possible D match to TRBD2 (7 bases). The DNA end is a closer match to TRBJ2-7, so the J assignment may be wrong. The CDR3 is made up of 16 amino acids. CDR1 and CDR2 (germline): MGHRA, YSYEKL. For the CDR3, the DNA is TGCGCCAGCAGCCTTTCCCCGGGGGGCTCCTACAATGAGCAGTACTTC. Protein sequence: CASSLSPGGSYNEQYF.

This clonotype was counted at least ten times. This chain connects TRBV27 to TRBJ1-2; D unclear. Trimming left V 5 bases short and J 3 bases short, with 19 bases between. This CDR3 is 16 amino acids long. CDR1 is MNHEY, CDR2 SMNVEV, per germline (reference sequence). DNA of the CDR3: TGTGCCAGCAGTCCACGGGTTGGGCAGGCAGACTATGGCTACACCTTC. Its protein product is CASSPRVGQADYGYTF.

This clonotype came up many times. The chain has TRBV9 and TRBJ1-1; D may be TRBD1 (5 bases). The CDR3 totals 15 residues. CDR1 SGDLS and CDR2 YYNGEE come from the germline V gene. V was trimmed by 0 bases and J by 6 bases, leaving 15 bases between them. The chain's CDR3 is CASSVETGGGSEAFF. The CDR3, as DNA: TGTGCCAGCAGCGTAGAAACGGGGGGGGGATCTGAAGCTTTCTTT.